Included here is one TCR beta chain sequence, with context. Its antigen remains unidentified. The data were taken from a study of CD8 T cells in Susac syndrome. RNA in amounts of about 0.45 to 1 ug was reverse transcribed with random hexamers. The amplification used immunoSEQ multiplex PCR on TCR beta CDR3; it spanned 54 Vbeta and 13 Jbeta. TCRdb called the immunoSEQ multiplex PCR reads again in MiXCR, with one record for every CDR3 protein. The sample includes 130,000 to 150,000 distinct CDR3 sequences, about 94% of them seen just once. The authors carried out high-throughput sequencing of TCR beta. They applied it to CD8+ and CD4+ T cells obtained from blood. CD8+ and CD4+ T cells were negatively isolated; TEMRA cells were FACS-enriched. The study, taken as a whole, reports: The number of individuals included in the study's TCR sequencing and HLA analysis was acknowledged as relatively small.

Germline V CDR1 and CDR2: MNHEY, SMNVEV (reference sequence). V lost 3 bases and J 0 bases, leaving 10 bases between the germline ends. The CDR3 spans 15 residues. Specimen: CD8+ T cells from PBMCs. V usage is TRBV27 and J usage is TRBJ2-3; D gene uncertain. The sequence was collected from a human donor in good health. CDR3 in amino acids: CASSFIPTSTDTQYF. CDR3 coding DNA: TGTGCCAGCAGTTTTATCCCCACTAGCACAGATACGCAGTATTTT.